A single sample gave rise to the 29 T cell receptor beta chains below, sequenced in a study of CD8 T cells in Susac syndrome. Random hexamers were used to reverse transcribe an amount of roughly 0.45 to 1 ug RNA. TCRdb processed the immunoSEQ multiplex PCR reads anew with MiXCR; each CDR3 protein has one entry. The sample records about 180,000 distinct CDR3 sequences, roughly 95% being singletons. Sequenced sample: CD4+ T cells from PBMCs. Receptors were obtained from a human donor with Susac syndrome.

The V and J genes are TRBV29-1 and TRBJ2-3; the match to TRBD1 covers 10 bases. Germline-derived CDR1 and CDR2 are SQVTM and ANQGSEA. V trimming: 5 bases; J trimming: 1 base; junction bases outside the gene matches: 6. The CDR3 length is 15 residues. The CDR3 DNA reads TGCAGCGTTTGGCCGGGACAGGGGCGCACAGATACGCAGTATTTT. It is translated as CSVWPGQGRTDTQYF.

The chain carries TRBV14 and TRBJ2-4; no firm D call. Germline V lookup: CDR1 SGHDN, CDR2 FVKESK. The CDR3 extends over 15 amino acids. Trimming cost V 3 bases and J 7 bases, with 16 bases left between them. CDR3 loop: CASSQGRSLRNIQYF. The CDR3 DNA reads TGTGCCAGCAGCCAGGGCAGGAGCCTGCGGAACATTCAGTACTTC.

The chain couples TRBV29-1 to TRBJ1-2, with 10 bases fitting TRBD1. The germline CDR1 and CDR2 sequences are SQVTM and ANQGSEA. V was pared by 4 bases and J by 9 bases, with 11 bases of the junction left unmatched. CDR3 length: 14 residues. In DNA form, the CDR3 reads TGCAGCGTTGGGGAACCGGGACAGGGGACGAGCTACACCTTC. It yields the protein CSVGEPGQGTSYTF. Combining the CDR3 with reference TRBV29-1 and TRBJ1-2 gives the whole variable domain SAVISQKPSRDICQRGTSLTIQCQVDSQVTMMFWYRQQPGQSLTLIATANQGSEATYESGFVIDKFPISRPNLTFSTLTVSNMSPEDSSIYLCSVGEPGQGTSYTFGSGTRLTVV.

The chain employs TRBV5-6 and TRBJ1-5; 8 bases agree with TRBD1. This CDR3 spans 17 amino acids. V shed 3 bases and J 1 base; nucleotides not matched to a gene: 9. Germline V gene sequence: CDR1 SGHDT, CDR2 YYEEEE. Here the CDR3 reads CASSSGQGRLSNQPQHF. DNA of the CDR3: TGTGCCAGCAGCTCTGGACAGGGCCGATTGAGCAATCAGCCCCAGCATTTT.

The rearrangement uses TRBV5-1 and TRBJ2-1, with 8 positions matching TRBD1. The junction had 3 bases not matched to a gene; V was cut back by 4 bases and J by 6 bases. CDR3 size: 13 residues. Looked up from germline, CDR1 is SGHRS and CDR2 is YFSETQ. The CDR3: CASSAGQGNEQFF. In DNA form, the CDR3 reads TGCGCCAGCAGCGCTGGACAGGGCAATGAGCAGTTCTTC.

The CDR3 reads CASSHRRRGTLGLYSGNTIYF. The CDR3 DNA reads TGCGCCAGCAGTCACCGACGTCGTGGGACTCTCGGACTTTACTCTGGAAACACCATATATTTT. The rearrangement uses TRBV23-1 and TRBJ1-3, with D maybe TRBD1 (5 bases). TRBV23-1 is an ORF, with its function uncertain. The CDR3 contains 21 residues. Trimming removed 3 bases from V and 0 bases from J, with 27 bases in between.

The chain combines TRBV5-1 with TRBJ1-1; D unresolved. V shed 0 bases and J shed 1 base, with 13 bases lying between them. The CDR3 covers 16 residues. In germline, CDR1 is SGHRS, CDR2 YFSETQ. The CDR3 region is CASSLAGSRANTEAFF. The CDR3 region has the DNA TGCGCCAGCAGCTTGGCCGGCAGCCGGGCGAACACTGAAGCTTTCTTT. Full variable domain (rest looked up from reference TRBV5-1 and TRBJ1-1): KAGVTQTPRYLIKTRGQQVTLSCSPISGHRSVSWYQQTPGQGLQFLFEYFSETQRNKGNFPGRFSGRQFSNSRSEMNVSTLELGDSALYLCASSLAGSRANTEAFFGQGTRLTVV.

CDR3 bases: TGTGCCTGGAGTGGCGGGAGACTACGCCCAAAGCAGTTCTTC. It translates to CAWSGGRLRPKQFF. The rearrangement links TRBV30 to TRBJ2-1; 7 bases agree with TRBD2. V lost 1 base to trimming and J lost 11 bases; unmatched junction nucleotides: 11. This CDR3 has 14 residues. CDR1 GTSNPN and CDR2 SVGIG come from the germline V gene (reference sequence).

The J gene is TRBJ2-3, the V gene TRBV30; D not resolved. Per germline, CDR1 GTSNPN and CDR2 SVGIG (reference sequence). Trimming left V 1 base short and J 4 bases short, with 6 bases between. The CDR3 has 12 residues. CDR3 sequence: CAWSGTSDTQYF. Written as DNA, the CDR3 is TGTGCCTGGAGTGGGACCTCAGATACGCAGTATTTT.

This clonotype was found once. The CDR3 is CATSRVGSGGYEQYF. The CDR3 region has the DNA TGTGCCACCAGCAGAGTAGGTAGCGGGGGCTACGAGCAGTACTTC. V usage is TRBV15 and J usage is TRBJ2-7; 9 nucleotides match TRBD2. The V segment lost 1 base and the J segment 3 bases; nucleotides outside the gene matches: 4. This CDR3 comprises 15 residues. Looked up from germline, CDR1 is LNHNV and CDR2 is YYDKDF (reference sequence).

V is TRBV12-3 or TRBV12-4 and J is TRBJ2-7, with 11 bases lining up with TRBD2. The CDR3 runs to 15 residues. The J segment lost 2 bases and the V segment lost 4 bases, leaving 4 bases of the junction unmatched. Here the CDR3 reads CASSSGTSGPYEQYF. Here the CDR3 DNA reads TGTGCCAGCAGTTCAGGGACTAGCGGACCCTACGAGCAGTACTTC.

The rearrangement joins TRBV12-3 or TRBV12-4 to TRBJ2-1; D is ambiguous. The length of the CDR3 is 15 residues. V dropped 5 bases and J dropped 1 base, with 12 bases sitting between them. The CDR3 DNA reads TGTGCCAGCAGTCGCAGCCGCAGGTCCTACAATGAGCAGTTCTTC. It encodes CASSRSRRSYNEQFF.

This chain joins TRBV28 and TRBJ2-1, with 13 bases that match TRBD2. J gave up 4 bases and V 5 bases, and 8 bases lay outside the gene matches. From germline, CDR1 is MDHEN and CDR2 SYDVKM. The CDR3 has 17 residues. In DNA, the CDR3 is TGTGCCAGCAGTCTAACGGTGACTAGCGGGAGGTACAATGAGCAGTTCTTC. This gives the protein CASSLTVTSGRYNEQFF.

The V gene is TRBV4-3, the J gene TRBJ2-1; D unresolved. The germline gives CDR1 LGHNA, CDR2 YSLEER. Trimming took off 3 bases at V and 2 bases at J, with 2 bases between the two ends. The CDR3 has 12 residues. In DNA form, the CDR3 reads TGCGCCAGCAGCCACACCTACAATGAGCAGTTCTTC. Its protein is CASSHTYNEQFF.

The chain couples TRBV5-4 to TRBJ2-1; D is unclear. Trimming left V 0 bases short and J 4 bases short, with 5 bases between. This CDR3 has 13 residues. The germline gives CDR1 SGHNT, CDR2 YYREEE (reference sequence). The CDR3 protein is CASSLVQYNEQFF. DNA of the CDR3: TGTGCCAGCAGCTTGGTCCAGTACAATGAGCAGTTCTTC.

V gene TRBV28 combines with J gene TRBJ2-5; 8 bases fit TRBD2. Trimming at V came to 4 bases and at J to 4 bases, leaving 11 bases not matched to a gene. The CDR3 loop spans 16 amino acids. Germline V lookup: CDR1 MDHEN, CDR2 SYDVKM. CDR3 bases: TGTGCCAGCAGTTCGACCACCCCAGCGGGAGCAGAGACCCAGTACTTC. Translation: CASSSTTPAGAETQYF.

The chain uses TRBV29-1 and TRBJ1-5; possible D gene TRBD1, 5 bases. This CDR3 has 13 residues. Germline CDR1 and CDR2: SQVTM and ANQGSEA. Trimming pared 6 bases from V and 2 bases from J, leaving 11 bases between. This chain's CDR3 is CSVGVGRNQPQHF. As DNA, the CDR3 is TGCAGCGTGGGGGTGGGCCGCAATCAGCCCCAGCATTTT. Full variable domain (outside the CDR3, taken from reference TRBV29-1 and TRBJ1-5): SAVISQKPSRDICQRGTSLTIQCQVDSQVTMMFWYRQQPGQSLTLIATANQGSEATYESGFVIDKFPISRPNLTFSTLTVSNMSPEDSSIYLCSVGVGRNQPQHFGDGTRLSIL.

This chain links TRBV29-1 with TRBJ2-3; D not certain. CDR1 and CDR2 (germline): SQVTM, ANQGSEA. The CDR3 loop spans 13 amino acids. Trimming removed 1 base from V and 0 bases from J, with 5 bases in between. CDR3 nucleotides: TGCAGCGTTGAAGTCGTAAGCACAGATACGCAGTATTTT. As protein: CSVEVVSTDTQYF.

This sequence joins TRBV6-5 and TRBJ2-4; 9 bases are shared with TRBD2. Germline assignment: CDR1 MNHEY and CDR2 SVGAGI. This CDR3 has 14 amino acids. V gave up 5 bases and J gave up 7 bases; unmatched junction bases: 6. The CDR3 region is CASSTPREGNIQYF. CDR3 nucleotides: TGTGCCAGCAGTACCCCGCGGGAGGGTAACATTCAGTACTTC.

This rearrangement joins TRBV29-1 to TRBJ1-1, with 10 bases fitting TRBD1. The germline V gene encodes CDR1 SQVTM and CDR2 ANQGSEA. CDR3 length equals 13 residues. V lost 7 bases, J lost 5 bases, and 7 bases stayed unmatched. The CDR3 nucleotides are TGCAGCGCTGGCGGACAGGGGGAGACTGAAGCTTTCTTT. Translation: CSAGGQGETEAFF.

This rearrangement joins TRBV29-1 to TRBJ2-5; possibly TRBD1 or TRBD2 for D (5 bases each). CDR3 length: 13 residues. Per germline, CDR1 SQVTM and CDR2 ANQGSEA. The V gene lost 6 bases and the J gene lost 9 bases, with 20 bases spanning the gap. CDR3 amino acids: CSVRGAGTSAQYF. CDR3 nucleotides: TGCAGCGTCCGTGGGGCAGGGACGTCAGCCCAGTACTTC.

The chain couples TRBV29-1 to TRBJ1-3; D is uncertain. The CDR3 runs to 13 residues. V lost 1 base, J lost 1 base, and 5 bases lay in between. The germline V gene encodes CDR1 SQVTM and CDR2 ANQGSEA. CDR3 region: CSVEGGSGNTIYF. The CDR3 DNA follows: TGCAGCGTTGAAGGCGGGTCTGGAAACACCATATATTTT.

The CDR3 is CVRAAGNTEAFF. In nucleotides, the CDR3 is TGTGTGAGGGCTGCTGGGAACACTGAAGCTTTCTTT. The genes are TRBV21-1 and TRBJ1-1. TRBV21-1 is assigned pseudogene status. The CDR3 covers 12 residues.

The rearrangement links TRBV6-2 or TRBV6-3 to TRBJ2-2; D unclear. CDR3 length: 11 amino acids. The V gene lost 2 bases and the J gene lost 6 bases, with 1 base spanning the gap. Germline CDR1 is MNHEY and CDR2 is SVGEGT. The CDR3 loop reads CASSYPGELFF. The DNA for the CDR3 is TGTGCCAGCAGTTACCCCGGGGAGCTGTTTTTT.

The chain employs TRBV9 and TRBJ1-1; possible D gene TRBD1, 6 bases. Per germline, CDR1 SGDLS and CDR2 YYNGEE. V lost 3 bases and J 3 bases, leaving 9 bases between the germline ends. The CDR3 contains 13 residues. The CDR3 DNA is TGTGCCAGCAGCGCGGACAGTTACACTGAAGCTTTCTTT. Its protein product is CASSADSYTEAFF.

V and J are TRBV27 and TRBJ1-3, with a possible D match to TRBD1 (5 bases). V lost 3 bases and J lost 4, with 10 bases in between. Germline CDR1 MNHEY, CDR2 SMNVEV (reference sequence). The CDR3 contains 14 residues. This CDR3 reads CASSFGGAGNTIYF. CDR3 bases: TGTGCCAGCAGTTTTGGGGGAGCCGGAAACACCATATATTTT.

The V call is TRBV9, the J call TRBJ1-2; perhaps TRBD1 as D (5 bases). CDR3 size: 15 residues. Trimming took 0 bases from V and 4 from J, leaving 13 bases between them. Germline V lookup: CDR1 SGDLS, CDR2 YYNGEE. The CDR3 protein is CASSVGGNGPYGYTF. The CDR3 nucleotides are TGTGCCAGCAGCGTAGGGGGGAACGGTCCCTATGGCTACACCTTC.

This clonotype appeared once. The genes are TRBV7-2 and TRBJ2-3, with a possible D match to TRBD2 (5 bases). The CDR3 is 16 amino acids. Germline CDR1 and CDR2: SGHTA and FQGNSA. V shed 6 bases and J shed 0 bases, with 16 bases lying between them. The CDR3 nucleotides are TGTGCCAGCAGTCTTCTCCCAAGCGGAAGCACAGATACGCAGTATTTT. Translated: CASSLLPSGSTDTQYF.

The V call is TRBV6-2 or TRBV6-3, the J call TRBJ2-4, with D hard to call. V was clipped by 4 bases and J by 0 bases, with 28 bases between them. The CDR3 contains 21 residues. The germline V gene has CDR1 MNHEY and CDR2 SVGEGT. The CDR3 region is CASSSHLSSASPSRAKNIQYF. The CDR3 DNA is TGTGCCAGCAGTTCTCACCTCTCCAGCGCGAGTCCCTCGCGAGCCAAAAACATTCAGTACTTC.